This T cell receptor beta chain is from a study of cytomegalovirus exposure and HLA in healthy donors. Study context: The study placed roughly four fifths of its approximately 400 genotyped donors in the Caucasian-associated ancestry cluster. Study-wide points: While the bulk of TCR sequences proved rare, some public TCRs turned up in many donors. In an earlier analysis, in under 700 donors, most V segments appeared productive either ~87% or ~30% of the time.

The PCR made use of 60 Vbeta and 13 Jbeta primers. Per the authors' pipeline: A later analysis tallied some 80 million unique TCR beta chains, around 9.9 million of them shared. Some clones are missing from TCRdb's copy, which holds only in-frame ones; the method was immunoSEQ multiplex PCR. V, J and clone size were drawn from that table, and D and trimming were deduced from the DNA. There are over 100,000 clones in the sample; roughly 70% occur only once, and 6.5% to 8% lies in the top ten. As to this clone: Its antigen is not identified.

V lost 6 bases, J lost 15 bases, and 21 bases lay in between. CDR1 and CDR2 from the germline V gene are MNHEY and SVGAGI. This CDR3 contains 13 residues. This chain joins TRBV6-5 and TRBJ2-1; D may be TRBD2 (7 bases). Sequencing was done on a sample of PBMCs. The TCR was taken from a man aged 40-49 years in good health and CMV-seropositive. The CDR3 is CASRALGGARWFF. CDR3 DNA sequence: TGTGCCAGCAGGGCCCTTGGGGGGGCCCGGTGGTTCTTC.